This is a list of T cell receptor beta chains from one sample in a study of cytomegalovirus exposure and HLA in healthy donors. Sequencing was performed with immunoSEQ multiplex PCR; in TCRdb, only in-frame clones are kept and a portion is missing. This sample carries tens of thousands of clones, under 95% of them seen once, and the ten largest clones take approximately 4%. What was sequenced was PBMCs. These receptors all come from a woman aged 30 to 39 in good health and CMV-seronegative. CDR3s include the opening cysteine and the closing phenylalanine or tryptophan. A D gene is named only where the DNA matches it firmly. Only part of the rows carry a size: once, few, many, or a class if the clone is expanded.

TRBJ1-2,TRBV30,-,-,TGTGCCTGGGCAGCATGGGGTGGGGGGGGCTACACCTTC,CAWAAWGGGGYTF
TRBJ1-6,TRBV28,-,-,TGTGCCAGCAGCCTACAGGGACCCTATAATTCACCCCTCCACTTT,CASSLQGPYNSPLHF
TRBJ1-5,TRBV7-9,TRBD1,-,TGTGCCAGCAGCTTCGGGACAGGGCTCCAGCCCCAGCATTTT,CASSFGTGLQPQHF
TRBJ1-1,TRBV19,TRBD1,-,TGTGCCAGTAATAGACAGGGGGCGTCCTCCTTGAACACTGAAGCTTTCTTT,CASNRQGASSLNTEAFF
TRBJ1-2,TRBV12-5,-,few,TGTGCTAGTGGCTCAGGGTTGGGCTACACCTTC,CASGSGLGYTF
TRBJ2-1,TRBV6-5,TRBD1,-,TGTGCCAGCAGTGGGACAGGGGGTAACAATGAGCGGCAGTTCTTC,CASSGTGGNNERQFF
TRBJ2-5,TRBV7-2,-,-,TGTGCCAGCGGCATACTACCCCGGGGATTGGGGCAAGAGACCCAGTACTTC,CASGILPRGLGQETQYF
TRBJ2-5,TRBV5-1,TRBD1,-,TGCGCCAGCAGCTTGCTCGGTAGGGGGCAGCAAGAGACCCAGTACTTC,CASSLLGRGQQETQYF
TRBJ1-1,TRBV4-1,-,-,TGCGCCAGCAGCCAAGATCAAAACAGGGACACTGAAGCTTTCTTT,CASSQDQNRDTEAFF
TRBJ1-1,TRBV28,-,-,TGTGCCAGCACTCTGACAGGCCAGAACACTGAAGCTTTCTTT,CASTLTGQNTEAFF
TRBJ1-1,TRBV7-9,TRBD1,-,TGTGCCAGCAACACCGGGACAGCGAACACTGAAGCTTTCTTT,CASNTGTANTEAFF
TRBJ1-3,TRBV7-6,-,-,TGTGCCAGCAGCTTAGCCGTGAGCGGAAACACCATATATTTT,CASSLAVSGNTIYF
TRBJ2-1,TRBV5-6,TRBD1,once,TGTGCCAGCAGCTTCGGACAGGTCTACAATGAGCAGTTCTTC,CASSFGQVYNEQFF
TRBJ2-6,TRBV5-1,TRBD1,-,TGCGCCAGCAGCTTGGCCCTCAGACAGGGGGCTAGCTCTGGGGCCAACGTCCTGACTTTC,CASSLALRQGASSGANVLTF
TRBJ1-2,TRBV30,TRBD1,-,TGTGCCTGGGGGGGACAGTGGAATGGCTACACCTTC,CAWGGQWNGYTF
TRBJ2-7,TRBV6-1,-,-,TGTGCCAGCAGTACAGGTCCGCAGTACTTC,CASSTGPQYF
TRBJ2-5,TRBV7-9,-,-,TGTGCCAGCAGCTTAGTAGGACACCTGAAAGAGACCCAGTACTTC,CASSLVGHLKETQYF
TRBJ2-3,TRBV5-1,-,-,TGCGCCAGCAGCTTGGGGGGGACTAGCACAGATACGCAGTATTTT,CASSLGGTSTDTQYF
TRBJ1-3,TRBV28,TRBD1,-,TGTGCCAGCAGCTCCAACCGCCGGGACAGGGGTGGAAACACCATATATTTT,CASSSNRRDRGGNTIYF
TRBJ2-4,TRBV14,TRBD2,-,TGTGCCAGCAGCCAAGTCGGGACTATAGCCAAAAACATTCAGTACTTC,CASSQVGTIAKNIQYF
TRBJ1-2,TRBV30,-,few,TGTGCCTGGAGGGGAGGACTTAACTATGGCTACACCTTC,CAWRGGLNYGYTF
TRBJ2-7,TRBV28,-,once,TGTGCCAACCAGGAGGGGCTCGGTTACGAGCAGTACTTC,CANQEGLGYEQYF
TRBJ1-2,TRBV6-6,-,-,TGTGCCAGCAGCCGCGGGGACTTGAGGGGCGGCTACACCTTC,CASSRGDLRGGYTF
TRBJ1-1,TRBV2,-,-,TGTGCCAGCAAAGAGGACATGAACACTGAAGCTTTCTTT,CASKEDMNTEAFF
TRBJ2-2,TRBV5-1,-,-,TGCGCCAGCATGGTGGGCGCGTGGACCGGGGAGCTGTTTTTT,CASMVGAWTGELFF
TRBJ1-2,TRBV28,TRBD1,-,TGTGCCAGCAGTCCCCCTTGGACAGGGAGGGATGGCTACACCTTC,CASSPPWTGRDGYTF
TRBJ2-1,TRBV11-1,-,few,TGTGCCAGCAGCTTAGGGCGCGAGGCAGCCTACAATGAGCAGTTCTTC,CASSLGREAAYNEQFF
TRBJ1-2,TRBV7-8,TRBD1,once,TGTGCCAGCAGCTTAGGGGGACAGGGGGCAGGCTATGGCTACACCTTC,CASSLGGQGAGYGYTF
TRBJ2-5,TRBV10-3,TRBD1,-,TGTGCCATCAGTGATAAGGGGACAGTGGAGACCCAGTACTTC,CAISDKGTVETQYF
TRBJ2-7,TRBV6-5,TRBD1,-,TGTGCCAGCAGTTACTCGGGGACAGGGGGCTACGAGCAGTACTTC,CASSYSGTGGYEQYF
TRBJ2-5,TRBV18,TRBD2,-,TGTGCCAGCTCACCACTCAGCGGGGAAGAGACCCAGTACTTC,CASSPLSGEETQYF
TRBJ2-2,TRBV4-1,TRBD1,-,TGCGCCAGCAGCCACCAAACACTACACAGGGGGTCGGGCGCCGGGGAGCTGTTTTTT,CASSHQTLHRGSGAGELFF
TRBJ1-2,TRBV28,-,-,TGTGCCAGCGTACCCCGGGGGGAGGGGAGGACCTATGGCTACACCTTC,CASVPRGEGRTYGYTF
TRBJ1-3,TRBV25-1,-,-,TGTGCCAGCAGGGGCCCTGGAAACACCATATATTTT,CASRGPGNTIYF
TRBJ1-1,TRBV6-5,-,-,TGTGCCAGCAGCCGTACAGGCCCCGGGGCTTTCTTT,CASSRTGPGAFF
TRBJ1-5,TRBV30,-,-,TGTGCCTGGAGTGTTCGGGGGGCGAGCAATCAGCCCCAGCATTTT,CAWSVRGASNQPQHF
TRBJ2-7,TRBV7-9,-,-,TGTGCCAGCAGCTCCGGGGAGAATATCATCTACGAGCAGTACTTC,CASSSGENIIYEQYF
TRBJ2-1,TRBV5-6,-,-,TGTGCCAGCAGCTTGCGAGTAGCGGTGAATAATGAGCAGTTCTTC,CASSLRVAVNNEQFF
TRBJ1-6,TRBV7-2,TRBD1,-,TGTGCCAGCAGCTTCGGACAGGAGATTAATTCACCCCTCCACTTT,CASSFGQEINSPLHF
TRBJ1-1,TRBV7-2,TRBD1,-,TGTGCCAGCAGCCCGCAACAGGGGGATGAAGCTTTCTTT,CASSPQQGDEAFF
TRBJ2-1,TRBV6-5,TRBD1,-,TGTGCCAGCAGCTCCCGGGACAGGGACGGTGAGCAGTTCTTC,CASSSRDRDGEQFF
TRBJ1-3,TRBV14,-,-,TGTGCCAGCAGCCAAGATCGCAGCGCCGCGAACACCATATATTTT,CASSQDRSAANTIYF
TRBJ2-5,TRBV4-2,TRBD2,-,TGTGCCAGCGGAGTAGCGGGGGTTCAAGAGACCCAGTACTTC,CASGVAGVQETQYF
TRBJ1-3,TRBV25-1,-,-,TGTGCCAGCAGTGAATTGTTGGGGGGGTCCTCTGGAAACACCATATATTTT,CASSELLGGSSGNTIYF
TRBJ2-1,TRBV7-9,TRBD1,-,TGTGCCAGCAGCTCGAGCACAGGGGGCGGAGGAAATGAGCAGTTCTTC,CASSSSTGGGGNEQFF
TRBJ2-5,TRBV5-1,-,-,TGCGCCAGCAGCTTGGTATTTAACAGGGAAGAGACCCAGTACTTC,CASSLVFNREETQYF
TRBJ1-5,TRBV5-8,-,few,TGTGCCAGCAGCGCCGGGGATTTCCAGGGCAATCAGCCCCAGCATTTT,CASSAGDFQGNQPQHF
TRBJ2-2,TRBV5-4,TRBD1,-,TGTGCCAGCAGCCAGGACAGGACGAACACCGGGGAGCTGTTTTTT,CASSQDRTNTGELFF
TRBJ2-1,TRBV18,TRBD1,-,TGTGCCAGCTCACCGGACAGGGGGACCTACAATGAGCAGTTCTTC,CASSPDRGTYNEQFF
TRBJ1-5,TRBV7-8,TRBD1,-,TGTGCCAGCAGCTCAGACAGGGTAGGCAGCAATCAGCCCCAGCATTTT,CASSSDRVGSNQPQHF
TRBJ1-2,TRBV28,-,-,TGTGCCAGCAGTTTGGGCCGGGGTAGATTCTATGGCTACACCTTC,CASSLGRGRFYGYTF
TRBJ2-3,TRBV6-1,TRBD2,-,TGTGCCAGCAGTGGTTGGCCAAGCGGGGGGGCTGGTCGGTACACAGATACGCAGTATTTT,CASSGWPSGGAGRYTDTQYF